This entry concerns a single T cell receptor beta chain. The data stem from a study of shared clonotypes between healthy human individuals. All of the donors resided in Nashville, Tennessee, and each was a Caucasian adult. The V end lost 0 bases, the J end lost 2 bases, and 11 bases lay between the germline ends. There are 16 residues in the CDR3. CDR1 is SGHDN and CDR2 is FVKESK in the germline V gene. Samples underwent the assay at deep level. Methods used by the authors: Junction-only sequences without quality scores came from ImmunoSEQ, so filtering differed. TCRdb keeps only in-frame clones here, not all; method: immunoSEQ multiplex PCR. That table gives V, J and clone size, and the DNA gave D and trimming. This sample has 2,500,000 or so clones, with roughly 93% found just once.

The chain recombines TRBV14 with TRBJ2-1; tentatively, D is TRBD1 (7 bases). The sample consisted of naive CD4+ T cells from PBMCs. Indicated subset: CD45RA+ positively selected. This clonotype was obtained from a young man in good health. Some clones in this sample may be carry-over from other donors' samples. CDR3 in amino acids: CASSQEGRGAYNEQFF. CDR3 sequence (DNA): TGTGCCAGCAGCCAAGAGGGCAGGGGGGCCTACAATGAGCAGTTCTTC.